One and the same sample provided the 31 T cell receptor beta chains below, sequenced in a study of T-cell reconstitution after alpha-beta-depleted transplantation in children. Library preparation (for TCRbeta) was performed with unique molecular identifiers. A single record per CDR3 protein comes from TCRdb applying MiXCR to the PCR reads. Of about 260,000 distinct CDR3 sequences listed, approximately 8.9% are singletons. The starting material was PBMCs, mostly from graft donor cells, obtained 180 days after TCRalphabeta/CD19-depleted stem cell transplant. The receptors stem from a male patient between 10 and 17 years old who had a stem cell transplant for acute lymphoblastic leukemia, so the T cells may come from the graft donor.

This clonotype was counted at least ten times. This rearrangement joins TRBV27 to TRBJ2-5; TRBD2 is a possible D gene (7 bases). The CDR3 is 15 amino acids. Looked up from germline, CDR1 is MNHEY and CDR2 is SMNVEV (reference sequence). V was pared by 3 bases and J by 6 bases, with 17 bases between. Here the CDR3 reads CASSLGGAGGKTQYF. The CDR3 region has the DNA TGTGCCAGCAGTTTGGGGGGGGCAGGAGGAAAGACCCAGTACTTC.

This clonotype was seen at least ten times. The genes are TRBV24-1 and TRBJ2-2; 8 bases map to TRBD1. CDR1 is KGHDR, CDR2 SFDVKD, per germline. V dropped 8 bases and J dropped 1; count of bases not matched to a gene: 2. CDR3 length: 14 amino acids. The CDR3 spells CATTGTGNTGELFF. The CDR3 nucleotides are TGTGCCACCACTGGGACAGGGAACACCGGGGAGCTGTTTTTT.

This clonotype was recorded many times. The chain links TRBV29-1 to TRBJ2-2; the match to TRBD2 covers 10 bases. V lost 1 base and J lost 5; bases outside the gene matches: 7. Germline V lookup: CDR1 SQVTM, CDR2 ANQGSEA. The CDR3 consists of 16 residues. The CDR3 sequence is CSVEGASGSVTGELFF. CDR3 in DNA: TGCAGCGTTGAAGGGGCTAGCGGGAGTGTTACCGGGGAGCTGTTTTTT.

This clonotype was counted at least ten times. The chain is built from TRBV7-9 and TRBJ2-7, with D unclear. The V end was cut by 1 base, the J end by 7 bases, with 11 bases between. Germline CDR1 reads SEHNR; CDR2 reads FQNEAQ (reference sequence). The CDR3 length is 13 residues. CDR3 coding DNA: TGTGCCAGCAGCTTAGGGCTCGGACGGGAGCAGTACTTC. It is translated as CASSLGLGREQYF.

This clonotype showed up many times. CDR3 DNA: TGTGCCAGCAGCGTAGCGGTGACAAACACTGAAGCTTTCTTT. It yields the protein CASSVAVTNTEAFF. This chain joins TRBV9 and TRBJ1-1; D remains unclear. The CDR3 has 14 residues. The germline V gene encodes CDR1 SGDLS and CDR2 YYNGEE. The V end was cut by 0 bases, the J end by 2 bases, with 8 bases between.

The CDR3 DNA reads as TGTGCCAGCAGCCCAGTCGATGAGCAGTTCTTC. Translation: CASSPVDEQFF. This chain uses TRBV3-1 with TRBJ2-1, with unresolved D. With 4 bases removed from V and 8 bases from J, the gap between germline ends came to 6 bases. The germline V gene has CDR1 LGHDT and CDR2 YNNKEL (reference sequence). This CDR3 is 11 amino acids long.

This clonotype showed up just once. The chain recombines TRBV10-3 with TRBJ2-2, with 11 bases matching TRBD2. Germline trimming cut 6 bases from V and 3 bases from J; bases unmatched to any gene: 6. In germline, CDR1 is ENHRY, CDR2 SYGVKD. The CDR3 is 16 residues long. The CDR3 bases are TGTGCCATCAGCTACACTAGCGGGGGAGACACCGGGGAGCTGTTTTTT. Amino acids: CAISYTSGGDTGELFF.

This clonotype has a count of ten or more. The V and J genes are TRBV7-2 and TRBJ2-2, with D tentatively TRBD2 (6 bases). The CDR3 loop spans 16 amino acids. V lost 1 base and J 5 bases, leaving 14 bases between the germline ends. CDR1 is SGHTA, CDR2 FQGNSA, per germline. The CDR3 coding sequence is TGTGCCAGCAGCTTAGTTCCGGGAGTAAGGACCGGGGAGCTGTTTTTT. Amino acids: CASSLVPGVRTGELFF.

This clonotype was counted ten times or more. This rearrangement joins TRBV28 to TRBJ1-5; D perhaps matches TRBD1 (5 bases). The CDR3 runs to 16 residues. Trimming cost V 2 bases and J 0 bases, with 11 bases left between them. Germline CDR1 reads MDHEN; CDR2 reads SYDVKM. The CDR3 here is CASSLGSGSSNQPQHF. The DNA for the CDR3 is TGTGCCAGCAGTTTAGGGTCAGGGTCTAGCAATCAGCCCCAGCATTTT.

The gene calls are TRBV11-1 and TRBJ2-7; D remains unclear. This CDR3 spans 15 amino acids. Trimming removed 3 bases at V and 2 bases at J, with 14 bases between. From germline, CDR1 is SGHAT and CDR2 FQDESV (reference sequence). Here the CDR3 reads CASSFRLLEPYEQYF. The CDR3 DNA sequence: TGTGCCAGCAGCTTCAGGCTACTTGAACCCTACGAGCAGTACTTC.

This clonotype was counted ten times or more. The chain recombines TRBV7-2 with TRBJ2-2, with 12 bases fitting TRBD2. The V and J ends lost 0 bases and 4 bases, in that order; junction bases with no gene match: 9. From germline, CDR1 is SGHTA and CDR2 FQGNSA. The CDR3 length is 19 residues. The CDR3 here is CASSLAPSLAGGTTGELFF. Written as DNA, the CDR3 is TGTGCCAGCAGCTTAGCGCCGTCACTAGCGGGAGGAACCACCGGGGAGCTGTTTTTT.

This clonotype was found many times. This sequence joins TRBV12-3 or TRBV12-4 and TRBJ2-4; 9 bases line up with TRBD2. The CDR3 covers 15 residues. After removal of 6 bases from V and 6 bases from J, the junction contained 9 bases not matched to a gene. Here the CDR3 DNA reads TGTGCCAGCAGCTACATAGCGGGAGAAGGAAACATTCAGTACTTC. This gives the protein CASSYIAGEGNIQYF.

This clonotype appeared many times. The chain recombines TRBV14 with TRBJ2-3; TRBD2 aligns across 10 bases. Germline CDR1 is SGHDN and CDR2 is FVKESK. This CDR3 has 16 amino acids. The V gene end was trimmed by 2 bases and the J gene end by 6 bases; junction bases not matched to a gene: 8. CDR3 nucleotide sequence: TGTGCCAGCAGCCAAACTCGGACTAGCGGTGAGGATACGCAGTATTTT. This encodes CASSQTRTSGEDTQYF.

Ten or more counts support this clonotype. The chain joins TRBV7-2 to TRBJ2-6; D is uncertain. V was shortened by 5 bases and J by 1 base, with 12 bases between the two germline ends. The CDR3 loop spans 16 amino acids. CDR1 is SGHTA, CDR2 FQGNSA, per germline. CDR3 residues: CASSPRARSGANVLTF. Here the CDR3 DNA reads TGTGCCAGCAGCCCTAGGGCCAGGTCTGGGGCCAACGTCCTGACTTTC.

This clonotype occurred many times. This chain uses TRBV20-1 with TRBJ2-7; TRBD2 matches 9 bases. With V trimmed by 0 bases and J by 1 base, 22 bases remained unmatched. CDR1 is DFQATT, CDR2 SNEGSKA, per germline (reference sequence). The length of the CDR3 is 21 residues. The CDR3 region is CSARDVAGGPGLEVGSYEQYF. CDR3 sequence (DNA): TGCAGTGCTAGAGATGTGGCGGGAGGGCCTGGATTAGAGGTCGGATCCTACGAGCAGTACTTC.

This clonotype was seen at least ten times. The chain combines TRBV3-1 with TRBJ2-2; 11 nucleotides line up with TRBD1. With 4 bases clipped from V and 3 bases from J, the junction kept 4 bases outside the gene matches. This CDR3 contains 16 residues. The germline gives CDR1 LGHDT, CDR2 YNNKEL (reference sequence). The CDR3 reads CASSPPGQGDTGELFF. The CDR3 nucleotides read TGTGCCAGCAGCCCCCCGGGACAGGGGGACACCGGGGAGCTGTTTTTT.

This clonotype was counted between two and nine times. At one end the junction does not follow the germline gene, possibly because of a read error. The chain links TRBV12-3 or TRBV12-4 to TRBJ2-7, with D perhaps TRBD1 (6 bases). The CDR3 runs to 14 residues. As DNA, the CDR3 is TGTGCCGGCAGTTCCGCGGACAGTCGATACGAGCAGTACTTC. Its translation is CAGSSADSRYEQYF.

The sample holds many counts of this clonotype. The chain couples TRBV5-1 to TRBJ2-2, with a possible D match to TRBD2 (5 bases). Germline CDR1 and CDR2: SGHRS and YFSETQ. CDR3 length: 16 residues. Trimming left V 3 bases short and J 4 bases short, with 16 bases between. The CDR3 spells CASSYGGLATTGELFF. The CDR3 bases are TGCGCCAGCAGCTATGGAGGCCTAGCCACCACCGGGGAGCTGTTTTTT. Based on the CDR3 plus reference TRBV5-1 and TRBJ2-2, the full variable domain is KAGVTQTPRYLIKTRGQQVTLSCSPISGHRSVSWYQQTPGQGLQFLFEYFSETQRNKGNFPGRFSGRQFSNSRSEMNVSTLELGDSALYLCASSYGGLATTGELFFGEGSRLTVL.

This clonotype was observed at least ten times. The V and J genes are TRBV7-9 and TRBJ1-5, with 7 bases aligning to TRBD1. Germline CDR1 SEHNR, CDR2 FQNEAQ (reference sequence). The CDR3 runs 14 residues. J gave up 3 bases and V 2 bases, and 1 base lay outside the gene matches. The CDR3 coding sequence is TGTGCCAGCAGCTTAACAGGGGTCAATCAGCCCCAGCATTTT. Amino acid sequence: CASSLTGVNQPQHF.

At least ten counts were recorded for this clonotype. V gene TRBV7-8 combines with J gene TRBJ2-1; possibly TRBD1 for D (6 bases). From germline, CDR1 is SGHVS and CDR2 FQNEAQ. This CDR3 has 12 residues. With 4 bases removed from V and 9 bases from J, the gap between germline ends came to 10 bases. CDR3 region: CASSSQGGEQFF. In DNA, the CDR3 is TGTGCCAGCAGCTCGCAAGGGGGTGAGCAGTTCTTC. The entire variable domain, with the rest obtained from reference TRBV7-8 and TRBJ2-1, is as follows: GAGVSQSPRYKVAKRGQDVALRCDPISGHVSLFWYQQALGQGPEFLTYFQNEAQLDKSGLPSDRFFAERPEGSVSTLKIQRTQQEDSAVYLCASSSQGGEQFFGPGTRLTVL.

This clonotype was observed many times. The chain joins TRBV20-1 to TRBJ2-3, with 12 bases aligning to TRBD2. Per the germline V gene, CDR1 is DFQATT and CDR2 is SNEGSKA (reference sequence). CDR3 length equals 14 residues. V gave up 5 bases and J gave up 7 bases; unmatched junction bases: 7. This CDR3 reads CSAATSGGRNTQYF. The CDR3 region has the DNA TGCAGTGCTGCAACTAGCGGGGGGCGGAATACGCAGTATTTT.

This clonotype was detected many times. The chain carries TRBV10-3 and TRBJ2-5, with D possibly matching TRBD2 (6 bases). The length of the CDR3 is 14 residues. Germline loops: CDR1 ENHRY, CDR2 SYGVKD. V was pared by 2 bases and J by 3 bases, with 10 bases between. The CDR3 spells CAISESPGEETQYF. The CDR3 DNA is TGTGCCATCAGTGAGAGTCCGGGGGAAGAGACCCAGTACTTC.

Many counts were recorded for this clonotype. This chain uses TRBV12-3 or TRBV12-4 with TRBJ2-6; 11 bases agree with TRBD1. Unmatched junction bases numbered 9, after V lost 5 bases and J lost 0 bases. The CDR3 runs to 19 residues. The CDR3 coding sequence is TGTGCCAGCAGTCATAGCGCCGGGACAGGGGGCTCTGGGGCCAACGTCCTGACTTTC. It specifies CASSHSAGTGGSGANVLTF.

This clonotype was seen at least ten times. The chain recombines TRBV28 with TRBJ2-5; D call uncertain. Trimming shortened V by 3 bases and J by 0 bases, and 5 bases separated the two germline ends. CDR1 MDHEN and CDR2 SYDVKM come from the germline V gene. The CDR3 sequence is 13 residues long. The CDR3: CASSFSNQETQYF. As DNA, the CDR3 is TGTGCCAGCAGTTTTTCTAACCAAGAGACCCAGTACTTC.

There are many counts of this clonotype. This chain connects TRBV6-5 to TRBJ1-2; 7 nucleotides line up with TRBD1. Trimming at V came to 4 bases and at J to 6 bases, leaving 5 bases not matched to a gene. There are 13 residues in the CDR3. Germline V lookup: CDR1 MNHEY, CDR2 SVGAGI. CDR3 loop: CASSFQGEDGYTF. The CDR3 nucleotides read TGTGCCAGCAGTTTCCAGGGGGAAGATGGCTACACCTTC.

This clonotype was seen at least ten times. The chain links TRBV14 to TRBJ2-7; tentatively, D is TRBD2 (6 bases). V gave up 10 bases and J gave up 0 bases, with 16 bases separating them. Looked up from germline, CDR1 is SGHDN and CDR2 is FVKESK. The CDR3 sequence is 14 residues long. This chain's CDR3 is CATSSGTFSYEQYF. CDR3 in DNA: TGTGCCACCTCGTCTGGGACTTTCTCCTACGAGCAGTACTTC. Full variable domain (rest looked up from reference TRBV14 and TRBJ2-7): EAGVTQFPSHSVIEKGQTVTLRCDPISGHDNLYWYRRVMGKEIKFLLHFVKESKQDESGMPNNRFLAERTGGTYSTLKVQPAELEDSGVYFCATSSGTFSYEQYFGPGTRLTVT.

This clonotype was seen many times. The chain couples TRBV20-1 to TRBJ2-7; D is possibly TRBD1 (6 bases). The CDR3 is made up of 15 amino acids. The V gene's germline CDR1 is DFQATT and CDR2 SNEGSKA (reference sequence). Trimming took 6 bases from V and 0 from J, leaving 18 bases between them. CDR3 nucleotide sequence: TGCAGTGCCCCCGACCTACAGGGAAACTCCTACGAGCAGTACTTC. Amino acids: CSAPDLQGNSYEQYF.

There are many counts of this clonotype. The rearrangement links TRBV7-8 to TRBJ1-3; 9 nucleotides agree with TRBD1. V gave up 4 bases and J gave up 1 base; unmatched junction bases: 2. Germline CDR1 and CDR2: SGHVS and FQNEAQ. The CDR3 loop spans 15 amino acids. The CDR3 sequence: CASSSGQGSGNTIYF. The CDR3 nucleotides read TGTGCCAGCAGCTCGGGACAGGGATCTGGAAACACCATATATTTT.

The gene calls are TRBV5-6 and TRBJ1-5; 8 bases match TRBD1. The CDR3 is made up of 13 amino acids. CDR1 and CDR2 (germline): SGHDT, YYEEEE. V shed 0 bases, J shed 11 bases, and the junction held 4 bases outside the gene matches. The CDR3, as DNA: TGTGCCAGCAGCTTGGGGCCACAGGGGGCCCAGCATTTT. Translation: CASSLGPQGAQHF.

This clonotype was recorded many times. V and J are TRBV10-3 and TRBJ2-2; 7 bases fit TRBD2. This CDR3 contains 15 residues. With 10 bases clipped from V and 1 base from J, the junction kept 9 bases outside the gene matches. Germline-derived CDR1 and CDR2 are ENHRY and SYGVKD. The CDR3 loop is CATTVGGGNTGELFF. The CDR3 coding sequence is TGTGCCACGACTGTGGGGGGGGGGAACACCGGGGAGCTGTTTTTT.

The rearrangement links TRBV12-3 or TRBV12-4 to TRBJ1-5, with D uncertain. The CDR3 contains 15 residues. Trimming shortened V by 2 bases and J by 7 bases, and 15 bases separated the two germline ends. CDR3 nucleotides: TGTGCCAGCAGTTTATTAGAGGGAAGAGGACAGCCCCAGCATTTT. Its protein is CASSLLEGRGQPQHF.